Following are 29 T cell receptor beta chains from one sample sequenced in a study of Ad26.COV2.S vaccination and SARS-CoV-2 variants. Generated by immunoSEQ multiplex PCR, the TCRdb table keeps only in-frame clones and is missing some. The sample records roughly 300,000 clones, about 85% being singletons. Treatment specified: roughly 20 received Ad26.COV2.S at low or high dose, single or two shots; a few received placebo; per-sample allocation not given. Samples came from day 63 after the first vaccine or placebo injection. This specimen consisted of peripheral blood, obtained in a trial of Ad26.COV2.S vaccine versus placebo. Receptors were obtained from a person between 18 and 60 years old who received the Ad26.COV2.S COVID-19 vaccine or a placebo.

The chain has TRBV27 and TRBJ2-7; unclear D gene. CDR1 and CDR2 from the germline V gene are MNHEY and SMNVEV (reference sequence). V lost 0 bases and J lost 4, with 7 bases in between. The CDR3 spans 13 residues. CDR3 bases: TGTGCCAGCAGTTTATCAAGGAGATACGAGCAGTACTTC. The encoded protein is CASSLSRRYEQYF.

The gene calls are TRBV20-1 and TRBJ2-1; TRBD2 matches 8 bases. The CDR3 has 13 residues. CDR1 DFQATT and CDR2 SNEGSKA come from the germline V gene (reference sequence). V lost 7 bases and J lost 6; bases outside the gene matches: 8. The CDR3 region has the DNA TGCAGTGTTAGTTACGGGAGGGTCAATGAGCAGTTCTTC. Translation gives CSVSYGRVNEQFF.

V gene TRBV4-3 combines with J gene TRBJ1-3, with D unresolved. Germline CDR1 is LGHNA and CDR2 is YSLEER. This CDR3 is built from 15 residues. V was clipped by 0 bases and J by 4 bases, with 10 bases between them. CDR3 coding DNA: TGCGCCAGCAGCCAAGATATTAGTAACGGAAACACCATATATTTT. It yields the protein CASSQDISNGNTIYF.

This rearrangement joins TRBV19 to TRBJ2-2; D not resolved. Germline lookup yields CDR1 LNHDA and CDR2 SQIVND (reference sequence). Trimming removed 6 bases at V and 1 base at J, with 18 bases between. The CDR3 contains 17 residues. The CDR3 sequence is CASRHGGSRRNTGELFF. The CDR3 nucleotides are TGTGCCAGTAGACATGGTGGTAGCAGGCGGAACACCGGGGAGCTGTTTTTT.

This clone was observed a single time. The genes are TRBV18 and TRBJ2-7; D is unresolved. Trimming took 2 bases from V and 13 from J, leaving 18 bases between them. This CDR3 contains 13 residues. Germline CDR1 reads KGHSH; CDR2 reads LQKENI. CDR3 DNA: TGTGCCAGCTCACCATCTGACGTCACTGCACGATACTTC. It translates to CASSPSDVTARYF.

The CDR3 bases are TGCGCCAGCAGCTTGGGCACTTTTAGCGGGGGGTCCGACGAGCAGTTCTTC. It translates to CASSLGTFSGGSDEQFF. The genes are TRBV5-1 and TRBJ2-1, with 10 bases fitting TRBD2. The length of the CDR3 is 17 residues. Germline-derived CDR1 and CDR2 are SGHRS and YFSETQ. V shed 0 bases, J shed 10 bases, and the junction held 13 bases outside the gene matches.

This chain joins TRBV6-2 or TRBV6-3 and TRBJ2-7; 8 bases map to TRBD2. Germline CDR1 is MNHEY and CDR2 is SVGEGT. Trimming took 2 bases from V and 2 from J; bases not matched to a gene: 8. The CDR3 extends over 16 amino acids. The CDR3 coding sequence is TGTGCCAGCAGTTACGGGGCTAGCGGGTCCACCTACGAGCAGTACTTC. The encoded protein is CASSYGASGSTYEQYF.

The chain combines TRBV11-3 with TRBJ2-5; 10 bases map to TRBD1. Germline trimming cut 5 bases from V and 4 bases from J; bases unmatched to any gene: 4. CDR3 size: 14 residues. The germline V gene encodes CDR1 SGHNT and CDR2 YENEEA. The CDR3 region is CASSPTGGSETQYF. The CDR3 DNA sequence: TGTGCCAGCAGCCCGACAGGGGGCTCAGAGACCCAGTACTTC. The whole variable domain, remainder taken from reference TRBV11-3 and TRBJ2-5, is EAGVVQSPRYKIIEKKQPVAFWCNPISGHNTLYWYLQNLGQGPELLIRYENEEAVDDSQLPKDRFSAERLKGVDSTLKIQPAELGDSAVYLCASSPTGGSETQYFGPGTRLLVL.

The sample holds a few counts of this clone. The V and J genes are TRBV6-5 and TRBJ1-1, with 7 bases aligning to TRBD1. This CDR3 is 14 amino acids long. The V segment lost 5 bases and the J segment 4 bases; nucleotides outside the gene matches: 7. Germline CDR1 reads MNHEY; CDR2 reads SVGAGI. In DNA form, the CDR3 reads TGTGCCAGCAGTAAGACAGGGTTGGGCACTGAAGCTTTCTTT. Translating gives CASSKTGLGTEAFF.

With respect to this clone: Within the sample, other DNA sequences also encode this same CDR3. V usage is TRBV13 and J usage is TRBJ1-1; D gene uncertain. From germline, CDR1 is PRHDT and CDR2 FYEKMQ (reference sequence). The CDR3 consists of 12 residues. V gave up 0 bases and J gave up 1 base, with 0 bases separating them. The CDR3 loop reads CASSLGNTEAFF. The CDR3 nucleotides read TGTGCCAGCAGCTTAGGGAACACTGAAGCTTTCTTT.

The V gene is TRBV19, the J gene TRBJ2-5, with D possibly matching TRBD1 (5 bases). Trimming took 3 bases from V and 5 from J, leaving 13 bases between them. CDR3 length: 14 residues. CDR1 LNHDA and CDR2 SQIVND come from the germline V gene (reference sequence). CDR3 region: CASSIRGRGETQYF. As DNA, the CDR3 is TGTGCCAGTAGTATTAGGGGTCGTGGGGAGACCCAGTACTTC.

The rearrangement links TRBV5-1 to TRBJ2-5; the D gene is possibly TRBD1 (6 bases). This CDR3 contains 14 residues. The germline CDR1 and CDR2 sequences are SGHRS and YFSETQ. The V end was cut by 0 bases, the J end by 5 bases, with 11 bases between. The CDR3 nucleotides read TGCGCCAGCAGCTTGGACAGGGTTGGGGAGACCCAGTACTTC. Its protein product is CASSLDRVGETQYF.

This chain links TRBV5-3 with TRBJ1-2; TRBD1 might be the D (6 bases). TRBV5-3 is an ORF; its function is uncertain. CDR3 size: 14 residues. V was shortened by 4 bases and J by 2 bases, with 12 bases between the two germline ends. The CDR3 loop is CARSLVTGNYGYTF. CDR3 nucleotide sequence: TGTGCCAGAAGCCTAGTGACAGGCAACTATGGCTACACCTTC.

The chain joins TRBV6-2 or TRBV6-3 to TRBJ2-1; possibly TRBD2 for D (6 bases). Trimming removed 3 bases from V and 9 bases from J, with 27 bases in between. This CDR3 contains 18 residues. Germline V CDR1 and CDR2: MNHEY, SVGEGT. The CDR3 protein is CASSYEGLTLRKVGEQFF. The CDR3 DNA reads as TGTGCCAGCAGTTATGAAGGACTAACACTACGGAAGGTGGGTGAGCAGTTCTTC.

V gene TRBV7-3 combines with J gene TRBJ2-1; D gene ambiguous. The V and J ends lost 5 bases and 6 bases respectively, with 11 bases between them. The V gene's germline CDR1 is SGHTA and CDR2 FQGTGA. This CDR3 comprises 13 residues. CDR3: CASSRDRANEQFF. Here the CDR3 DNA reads TGTGCCAGCAGCAGAGACCGTGCCAATGAGCAGTTCTTC.

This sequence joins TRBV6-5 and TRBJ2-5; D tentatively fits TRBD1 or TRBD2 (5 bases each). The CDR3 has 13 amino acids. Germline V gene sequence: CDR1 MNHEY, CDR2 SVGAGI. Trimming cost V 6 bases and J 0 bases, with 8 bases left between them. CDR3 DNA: TGTGCCAGCAGGGGGACGTACCAAGAGACCCAGTACTTC. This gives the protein CASRGTYQETQYF.

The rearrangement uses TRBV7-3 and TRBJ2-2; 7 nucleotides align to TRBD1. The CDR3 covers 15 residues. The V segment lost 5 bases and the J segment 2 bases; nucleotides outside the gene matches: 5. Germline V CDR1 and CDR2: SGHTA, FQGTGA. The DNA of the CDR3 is TGTGCCAGCAGCCCCTACAGGGGAAACACCGGGGAGCTGTTTTTT. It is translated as CASSPYRGNTGELFF.

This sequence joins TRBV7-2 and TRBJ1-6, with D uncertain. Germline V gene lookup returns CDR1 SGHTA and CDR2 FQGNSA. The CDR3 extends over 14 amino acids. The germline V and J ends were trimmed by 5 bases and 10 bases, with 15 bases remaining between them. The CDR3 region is CASSPDYLFSPLHF. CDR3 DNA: TGTGCCAGCAGCCCCGACTACCTATTCTCACCCCTCCACTTT.

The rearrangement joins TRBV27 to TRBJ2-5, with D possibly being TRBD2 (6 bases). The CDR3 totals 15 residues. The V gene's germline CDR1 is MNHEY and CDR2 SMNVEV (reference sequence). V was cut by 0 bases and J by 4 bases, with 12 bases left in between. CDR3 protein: CASSLSPGVIETQYF. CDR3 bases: TGTGCCAGCAGTTTATCGCCGGGAGTAATAGAGACCCAGTACTTC.

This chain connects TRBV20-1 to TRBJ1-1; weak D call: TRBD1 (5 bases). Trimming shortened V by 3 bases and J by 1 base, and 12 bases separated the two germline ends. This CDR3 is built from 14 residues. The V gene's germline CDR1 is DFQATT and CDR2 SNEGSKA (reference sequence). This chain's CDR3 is CSASTGARNTEAFF. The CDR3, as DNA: TGCAGTGCTAGTACTGGGGCGCGGAACACTGAAGCTTTCTTT.

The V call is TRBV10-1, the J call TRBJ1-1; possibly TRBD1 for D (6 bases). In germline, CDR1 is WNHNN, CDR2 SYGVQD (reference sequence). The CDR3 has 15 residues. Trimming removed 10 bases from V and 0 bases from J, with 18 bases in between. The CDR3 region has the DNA TGCGCCACCACCTCCGGGACAACCATGAACACTGAAGCTTTCTTT. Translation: CATTSGTTMNTEAFF.

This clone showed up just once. CDR3: CASSSVGGGEQFF. CDR3 in DNA: TGTGCCAGCAGTTCGGTAGGGGGCGGTGAGCAGTTCTTC. The chain combines TRBV6-5 with TRBJ2-1; 7 bases line up with TRBD1. The junction had 6 bases not matched to a gene; V was cut back by 4 bases and J by 9 bases. CDR1 MNHEY and CDR2 SVGAGI come from the germline V gene. This CDR3 spans 13 amino acids.

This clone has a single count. The CDR3 protein is CASSYLMRGGGFYEQYF. The CDR3 nucleotides are TGTGCCAGCAGTTACCTTATGCGAGGAGGGGGGTTTTACGAGCAGTACTTC. J is TRBJ2-7 and V is TRBV6-2 or TRBV6-3; D may correspond to TRBD1 or TRBD2 (6 bases each). Germline CDR1 reads MNHEY; CDR2 reads SVGEGT. CDR3 length: 17 residues. Trimming took 2 bases from V and 4 from J, leaving 21 bases between them.

CDR3 sequence (DNA): TGTGCCAGCAGCTTGGACAGGACGAACACTGAAGCTTTCTTT. Protein product: CASSLDRTNTEAFF. This chain joins TRBV5-4 and TRBJ1-1, with D perhaps matching TRBD1 (5 bases). V was cut by 0 bases and J by 1 base, with 7 bases left in between. Germline loops: CDR1 SGHNT, CDR2 YYREEE (reference sequence). The CDR3 sequence is 14 residues long.

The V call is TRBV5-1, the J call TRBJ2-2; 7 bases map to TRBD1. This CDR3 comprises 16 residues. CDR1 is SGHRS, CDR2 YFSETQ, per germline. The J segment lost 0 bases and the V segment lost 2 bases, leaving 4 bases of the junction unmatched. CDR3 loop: CASSFEGAPNTGELFF. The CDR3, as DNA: TGCGCCAGCAGCTTTGAGGGGGCGCCGAACACCGGGGAGCTGTTTTTT.

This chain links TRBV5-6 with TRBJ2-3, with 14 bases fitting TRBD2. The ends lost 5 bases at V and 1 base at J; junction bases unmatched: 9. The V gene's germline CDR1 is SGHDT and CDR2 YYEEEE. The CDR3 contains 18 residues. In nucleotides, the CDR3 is TGTGCCAGCAGTTTTTCCATGGGACTAGCGGGGGGCACAGATACGCAGTATTTT. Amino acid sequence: CASSFSMGLAGGTDTQYF. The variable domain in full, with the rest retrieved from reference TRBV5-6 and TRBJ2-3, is DAGVTQSPTHLIKTRGQQVTLRCSPKSGHDTVSWYQQALGQGPQFIFQYYEEEERQRGNFPDRFSGHQFPNYSSELNVNALLLGDSALYLCASSFSMGLAGGTDTQYFGPGTRLTVL.

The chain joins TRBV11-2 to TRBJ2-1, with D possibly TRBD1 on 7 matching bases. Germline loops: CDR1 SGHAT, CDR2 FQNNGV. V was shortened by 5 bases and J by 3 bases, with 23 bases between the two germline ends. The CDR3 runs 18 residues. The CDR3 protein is CASSPPTRDSNLYNEQFF. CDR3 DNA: TGTGCCAGCAGCCCCCCGACGCGGGACAGCAACCTCTACAATGAGCAGTTCTTC.

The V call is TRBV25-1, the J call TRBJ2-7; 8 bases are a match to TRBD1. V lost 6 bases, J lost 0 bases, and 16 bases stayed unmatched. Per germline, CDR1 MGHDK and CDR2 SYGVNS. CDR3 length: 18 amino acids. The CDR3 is CASRETGTGQTGSYEQYF. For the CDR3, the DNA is TGTGCCAGCAGGGAAACCGGGACAGGACAAACCGGCTCCTACGAGCAGTACTTC.

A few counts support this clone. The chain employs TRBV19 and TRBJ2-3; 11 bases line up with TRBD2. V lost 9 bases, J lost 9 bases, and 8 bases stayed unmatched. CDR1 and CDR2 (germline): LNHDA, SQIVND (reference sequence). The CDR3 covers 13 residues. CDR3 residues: CASSGTSGVTQYF. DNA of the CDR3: TGTGCCAGCTCCGGGACTAGCGGAGTCACGCAGTATTTT.